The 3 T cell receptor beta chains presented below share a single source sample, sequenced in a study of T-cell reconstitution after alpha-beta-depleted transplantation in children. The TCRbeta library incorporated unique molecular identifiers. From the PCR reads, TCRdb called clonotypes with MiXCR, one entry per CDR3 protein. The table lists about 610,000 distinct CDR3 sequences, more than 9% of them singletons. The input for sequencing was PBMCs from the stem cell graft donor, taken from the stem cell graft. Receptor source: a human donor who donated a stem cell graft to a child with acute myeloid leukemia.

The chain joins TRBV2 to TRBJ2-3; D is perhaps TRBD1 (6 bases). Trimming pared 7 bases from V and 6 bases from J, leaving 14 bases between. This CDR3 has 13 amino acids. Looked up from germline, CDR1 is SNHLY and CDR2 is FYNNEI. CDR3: CASIVTRGDTQYF. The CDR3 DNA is TGTGCCAGCATCGTAACCAGGGGTGATACGCAGTATTTT. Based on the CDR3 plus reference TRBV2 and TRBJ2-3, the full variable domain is EPEVTQTPSHQVTQMGQEVILRCVPISNHLYFYWYRQILGQKVEFLVSFYNNEISEKSEIFDDQFSVERPDGSNFTLKIRSTKLEDSAMYFCASIVTRGDTQYFGPGTRLTVL.

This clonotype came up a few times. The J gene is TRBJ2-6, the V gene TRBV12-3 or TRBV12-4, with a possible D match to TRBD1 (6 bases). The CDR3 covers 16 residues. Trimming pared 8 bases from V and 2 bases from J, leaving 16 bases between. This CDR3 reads CASSGQGSPGANVLTF. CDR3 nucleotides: TGTGCCAGCTCGGGGCAGGGGAGTCCTGGGGCCAACGTCCTGACTTTC.

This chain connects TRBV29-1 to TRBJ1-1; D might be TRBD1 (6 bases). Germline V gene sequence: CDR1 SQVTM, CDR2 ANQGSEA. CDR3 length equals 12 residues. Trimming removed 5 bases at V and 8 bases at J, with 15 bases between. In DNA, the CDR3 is TGCAGCGTTATGCGGGGTGGGGGCGAAGCTTTCTTT. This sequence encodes CSVMRGGGEAFF. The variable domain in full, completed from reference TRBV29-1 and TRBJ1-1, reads SAVISQKPSRDICQRGTSLTIQCQVDSQVTMMFWYRQQPGQSLTLIATANQGSEATYESGFVIDKFPISRPNLTFSTLTVSNMSPEDSSIYLCSVMRGGGEAFFGQGTRLTVV.